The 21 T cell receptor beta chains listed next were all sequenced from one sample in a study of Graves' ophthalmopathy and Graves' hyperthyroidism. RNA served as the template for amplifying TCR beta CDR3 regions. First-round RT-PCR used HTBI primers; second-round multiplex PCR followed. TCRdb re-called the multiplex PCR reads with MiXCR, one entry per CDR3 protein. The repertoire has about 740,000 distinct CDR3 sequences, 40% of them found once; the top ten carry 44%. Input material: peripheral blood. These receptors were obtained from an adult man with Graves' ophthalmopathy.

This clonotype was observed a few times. DNA of the CDR3: TGTGCCAGTAGTAGCCGGGACGGAGTCATGAACACTGAAGCTTTCTTT. Translation gives CASSSRDGVMNTEAFF. V usage is TRBV19 and J usage is TRBJ1-1, with D perhaps matching TRBD1 (5 bases). Germline V gene sequence: CDR1 LNHDA, CDR2 SQIVND (reference sequence). V gave up 4 bases and J gave up 0 bases, with 15 bases separating them. CDR3 length: 16 residues. The full variable domain, with the rest looked up from reference TRBV19 and TRBJ1-1, is DGGITQSPKYLFRKEGQNVTLSCEQNLNHDAMYWYRQDPGQGLRLIYYSQIVNDFQKGDIAEGYSVSREKKESFPLTVTSAQKNPTAFYLCASSSRDGVMNTEAFFGQGTRLTVV.

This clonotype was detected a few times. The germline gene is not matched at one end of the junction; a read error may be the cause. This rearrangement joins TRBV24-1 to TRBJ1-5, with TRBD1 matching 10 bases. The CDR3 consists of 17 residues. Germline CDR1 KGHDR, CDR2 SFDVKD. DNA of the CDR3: TGTGCCAGCAGTTGGGATTCCGGGACAGGGGATAGTCAGCCCCAGCATTTT. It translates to CASSWDSGTGDSQPQHF.

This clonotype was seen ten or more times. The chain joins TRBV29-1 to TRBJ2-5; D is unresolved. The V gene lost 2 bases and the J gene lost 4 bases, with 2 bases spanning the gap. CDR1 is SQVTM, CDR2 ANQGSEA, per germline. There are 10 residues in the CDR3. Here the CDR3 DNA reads TGCAGCGTTGAATTAGAGACCCAGTACTTC. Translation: CSVELETQYF.

CDR3 residues: CASSASPGQGPLYEAFF. In DNA form, the CDR3 reads TGTGCCAGCAGCGCCTCACCGGGACAGGGGCCCCTTTATGAAGCTTTCTTT. The chain employs TRBV11-1 and TRBJ1-1; 10 bases fit TRBD1. V dropped 5 bases and J dropped 7; count of bases not matched to a gene: 16. The CDR3 is 17 residues long. CDR1 is SGHAT, CDR2 FQDESV, per germline (reference sequence).

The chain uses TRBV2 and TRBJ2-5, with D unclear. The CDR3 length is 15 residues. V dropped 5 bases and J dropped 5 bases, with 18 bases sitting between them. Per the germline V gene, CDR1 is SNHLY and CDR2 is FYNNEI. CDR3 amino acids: CASSWSVLSPETQYF. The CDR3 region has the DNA TGTGCCAGCAGTTGGTCGGTTTTAAGTCCGGAGACCCAGTACTTC.

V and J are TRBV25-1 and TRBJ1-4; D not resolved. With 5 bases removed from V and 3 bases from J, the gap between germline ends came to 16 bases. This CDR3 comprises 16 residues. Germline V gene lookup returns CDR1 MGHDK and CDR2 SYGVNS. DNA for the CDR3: TGTGCCAGCAGTTCCCTTTACAGCTCCTCTAATGAAAAACTGTTTTTT. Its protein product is CASSSLYSSSNEKLFF.

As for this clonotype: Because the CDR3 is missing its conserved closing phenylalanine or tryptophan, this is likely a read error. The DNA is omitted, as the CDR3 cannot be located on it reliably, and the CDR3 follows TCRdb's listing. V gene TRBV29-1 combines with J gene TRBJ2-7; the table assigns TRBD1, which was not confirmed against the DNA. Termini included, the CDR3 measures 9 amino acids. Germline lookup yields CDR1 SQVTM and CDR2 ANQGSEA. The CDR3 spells CSVRDRGCL.

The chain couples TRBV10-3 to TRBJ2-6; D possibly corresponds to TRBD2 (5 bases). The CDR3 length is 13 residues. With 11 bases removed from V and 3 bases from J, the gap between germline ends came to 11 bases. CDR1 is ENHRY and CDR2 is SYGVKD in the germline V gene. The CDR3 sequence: CAVSRVGANVLTF. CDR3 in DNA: TGTGCCGTCTCGCGGGTTGGGGCCAACGTCCTGACTTTC.

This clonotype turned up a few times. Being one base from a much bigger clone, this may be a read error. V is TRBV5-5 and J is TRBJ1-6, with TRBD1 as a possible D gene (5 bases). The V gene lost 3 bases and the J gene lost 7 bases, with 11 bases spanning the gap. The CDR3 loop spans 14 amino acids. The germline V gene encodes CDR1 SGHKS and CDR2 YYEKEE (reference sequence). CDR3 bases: TGTGCCAGCAGCTACTCGACAGAAAATTCACCCCTCCACTTT. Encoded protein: CASSYSTENSPLHF.

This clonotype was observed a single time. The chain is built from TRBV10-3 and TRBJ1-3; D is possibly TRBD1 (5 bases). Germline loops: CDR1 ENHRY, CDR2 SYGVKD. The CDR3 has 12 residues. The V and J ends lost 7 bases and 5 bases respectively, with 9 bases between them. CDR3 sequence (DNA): TGTGCCATCAAGAACAGGAGAAACACCATATATTTT. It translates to CAIKNRRNTIYF.

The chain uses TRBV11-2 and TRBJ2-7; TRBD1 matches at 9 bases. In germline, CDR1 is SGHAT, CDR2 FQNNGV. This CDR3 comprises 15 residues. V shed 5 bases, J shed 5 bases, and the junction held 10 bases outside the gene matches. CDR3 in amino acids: CASSKRSGTGHEQYF. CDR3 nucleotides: TGTGCCAGCAGCAAACGATCCGGGACAGGGCACGAGCAGTACTTC.

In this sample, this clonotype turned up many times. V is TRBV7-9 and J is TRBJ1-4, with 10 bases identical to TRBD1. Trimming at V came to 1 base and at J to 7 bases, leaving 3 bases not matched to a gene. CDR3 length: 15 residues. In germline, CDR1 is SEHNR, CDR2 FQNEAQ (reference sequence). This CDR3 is CASSLEWDRGEKLFF. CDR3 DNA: TGTGCCAGCAGCTTAGAGTGGGACAGGGGTGAAAAACTGTTTTTT.

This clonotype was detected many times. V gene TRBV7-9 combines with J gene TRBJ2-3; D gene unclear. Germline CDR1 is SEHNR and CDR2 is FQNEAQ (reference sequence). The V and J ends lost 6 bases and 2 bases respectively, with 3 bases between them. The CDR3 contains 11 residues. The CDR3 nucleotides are TGTGCCAGCAGTTCCACAGATACGCAGTATTTT. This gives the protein CASSSTDTQYF.

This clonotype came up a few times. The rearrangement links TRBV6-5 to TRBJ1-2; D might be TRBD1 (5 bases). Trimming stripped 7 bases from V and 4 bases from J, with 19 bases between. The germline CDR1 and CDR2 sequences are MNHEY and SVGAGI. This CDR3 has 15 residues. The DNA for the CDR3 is TGTGCCAGCATCGGGCGACAGCGACTCCTCTATGGCTACACCTTC. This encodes CASIGRQRLLYGYTF.

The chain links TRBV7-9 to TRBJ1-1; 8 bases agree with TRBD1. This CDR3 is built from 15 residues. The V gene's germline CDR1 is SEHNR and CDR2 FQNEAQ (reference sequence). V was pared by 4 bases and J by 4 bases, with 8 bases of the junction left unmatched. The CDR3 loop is CASSSGQGGVTEAFF. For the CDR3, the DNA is TGTGCCAGCAGCTCAGGACAGGGCGGAGTCACTGAAGCTTTCTTT.

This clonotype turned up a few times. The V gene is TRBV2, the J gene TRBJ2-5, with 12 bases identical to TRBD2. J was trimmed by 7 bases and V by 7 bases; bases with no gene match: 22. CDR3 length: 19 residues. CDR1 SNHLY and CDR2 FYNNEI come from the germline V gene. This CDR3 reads CASKRWGLRTSGERGTQYF. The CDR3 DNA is TGTGCCAGCAAAAGATGGGGACTCAGGACTAGCGGGGAGCGGGGGACCCAGTACTTC.

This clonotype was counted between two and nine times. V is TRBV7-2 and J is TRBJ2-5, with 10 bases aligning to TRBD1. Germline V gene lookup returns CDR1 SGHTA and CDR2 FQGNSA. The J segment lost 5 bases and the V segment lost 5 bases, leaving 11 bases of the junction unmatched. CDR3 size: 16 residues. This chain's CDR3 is CASSARPGQGSETQYF. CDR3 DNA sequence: TGTGCCAGCAGCGCCCGCCCGGGACAGGGGAGTGAGACCCAGTACTTC.

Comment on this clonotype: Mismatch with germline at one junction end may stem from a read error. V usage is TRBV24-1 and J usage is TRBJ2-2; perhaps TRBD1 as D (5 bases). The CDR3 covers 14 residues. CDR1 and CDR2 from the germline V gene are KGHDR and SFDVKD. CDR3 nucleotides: TGTGCCACCGGTGAGCAGGGATACACCGGGGAGCTGTTTTTT. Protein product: CATGEQGYTGELFF.

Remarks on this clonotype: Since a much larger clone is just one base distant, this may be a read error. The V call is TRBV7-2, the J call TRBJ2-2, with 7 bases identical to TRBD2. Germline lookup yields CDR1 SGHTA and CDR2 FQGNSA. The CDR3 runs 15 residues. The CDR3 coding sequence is TGTGCCAGCAGCCCCCGACTAACTATCGGCGGGGGGCTGTTTTTT. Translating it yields CASSPRLTIGGGLFF.

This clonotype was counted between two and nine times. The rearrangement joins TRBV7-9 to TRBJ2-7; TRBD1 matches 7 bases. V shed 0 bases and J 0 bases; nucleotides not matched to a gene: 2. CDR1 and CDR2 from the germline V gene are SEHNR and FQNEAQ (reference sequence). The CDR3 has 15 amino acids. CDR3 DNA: TGTGCCAGCAGCTTAGCACAGGGGACCTCCTACGAGCAGTACTTC. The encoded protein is CASSLAQGTSYEQYF.

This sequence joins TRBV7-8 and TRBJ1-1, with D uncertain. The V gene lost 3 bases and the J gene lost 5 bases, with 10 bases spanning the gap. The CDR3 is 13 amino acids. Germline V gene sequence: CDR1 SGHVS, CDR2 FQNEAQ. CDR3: CASSFGELTEAFF. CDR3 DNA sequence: TGTGCCAGCAGCTTCGGGGAATTGACTGAAGCTTTCTTT.